This entry features one T cell receptor beta chain sequence. The antigen is undetermined. Repertoires were generated with immunoSEQ multiplex PCR, while TCRdb's copy carries only in-frame clones and drops some. The sample carries about a million clones, more than 75% recorded once. The source of the sample is a study of shared clonotypes between healthy human individuals. General study points: Exclusively blood specimens were collected; tissue repertoires likely differ.

CDR3 size: 14 residues. Trimming cost V 0 bases and J 7 bases, with 10 bases left between them. The germline V gene has CDR1 MRHNA and CDR2 SNTAGT. Sequences were obtained from memory CD4+ T cells sorted from blood. This sample's subset: CD45RA-negative fraction. The clonotype comes from a man aged 18 to 35 in good health. The rearrangement uses TRBV6-4 and TRBJ2-1; no firm D call. This CDR3 is CASSDSRLLNEQFF. In DNA, the CDR3 is TGTGCCAGCAGTGACTCCAGGCTGTTAAATGAGCAGTTCTTC.